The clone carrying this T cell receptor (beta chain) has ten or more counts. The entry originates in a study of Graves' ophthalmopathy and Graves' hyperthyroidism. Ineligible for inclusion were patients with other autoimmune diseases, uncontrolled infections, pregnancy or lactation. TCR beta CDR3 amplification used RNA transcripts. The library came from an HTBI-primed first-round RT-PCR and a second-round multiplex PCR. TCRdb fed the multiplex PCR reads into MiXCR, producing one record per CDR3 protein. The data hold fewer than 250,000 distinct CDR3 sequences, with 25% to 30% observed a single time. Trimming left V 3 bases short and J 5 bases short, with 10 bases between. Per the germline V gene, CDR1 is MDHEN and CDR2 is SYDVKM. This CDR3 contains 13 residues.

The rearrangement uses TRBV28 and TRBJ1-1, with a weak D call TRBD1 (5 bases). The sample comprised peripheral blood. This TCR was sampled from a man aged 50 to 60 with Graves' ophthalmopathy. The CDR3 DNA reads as TGTGCCAGCAGTTTGTCAGGGCGGACTGAAGCTTTCTTT. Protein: CASSLSGRTEAFF.